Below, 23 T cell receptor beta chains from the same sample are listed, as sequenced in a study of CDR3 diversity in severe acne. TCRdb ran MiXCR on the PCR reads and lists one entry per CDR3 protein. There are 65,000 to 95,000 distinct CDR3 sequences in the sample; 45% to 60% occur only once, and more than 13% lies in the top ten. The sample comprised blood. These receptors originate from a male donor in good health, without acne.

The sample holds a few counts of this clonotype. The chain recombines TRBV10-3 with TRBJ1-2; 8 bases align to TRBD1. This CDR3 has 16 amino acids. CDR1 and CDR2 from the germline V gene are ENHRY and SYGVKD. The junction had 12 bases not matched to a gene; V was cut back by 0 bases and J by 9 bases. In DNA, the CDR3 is TGTGCCATCAGTGAGTCTTCTTCCGGGACAGGAGAGCGCTACACCTTC. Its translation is CAISESSSGTGERYTF.

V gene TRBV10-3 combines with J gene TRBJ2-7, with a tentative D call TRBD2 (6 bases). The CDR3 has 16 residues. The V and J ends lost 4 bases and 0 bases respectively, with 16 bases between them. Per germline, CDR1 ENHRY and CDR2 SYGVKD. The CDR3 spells CAISAREEGLSYEQYF. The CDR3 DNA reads TGTGCCATCAGTGCTAGAGAGGAGGGGCTCTCCTACGAGCAGTACTTC.

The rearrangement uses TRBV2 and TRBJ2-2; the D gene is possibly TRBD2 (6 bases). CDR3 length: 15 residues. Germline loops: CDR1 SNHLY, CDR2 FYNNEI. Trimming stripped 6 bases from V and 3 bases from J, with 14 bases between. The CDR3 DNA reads TGTGCCAGCAGACGGTCGGGAGTGGACACCGGGGAGCTGTTTTTT. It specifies CASRRSGVDTGELFF.

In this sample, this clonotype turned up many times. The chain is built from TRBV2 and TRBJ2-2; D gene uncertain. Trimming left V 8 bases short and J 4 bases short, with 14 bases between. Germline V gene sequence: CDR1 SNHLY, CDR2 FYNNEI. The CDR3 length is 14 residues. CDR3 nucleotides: TGTGCCAGCGTCGGCTGGTCGGGCACCGGGGAGCTGTTTTTT. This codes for CASVGWSGTGELFF.

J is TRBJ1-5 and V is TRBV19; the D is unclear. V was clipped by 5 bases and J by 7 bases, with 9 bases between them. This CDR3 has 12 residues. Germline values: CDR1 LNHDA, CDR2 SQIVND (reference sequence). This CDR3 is CASSEVAQPQHF. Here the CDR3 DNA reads TGTGCCAGTAGTGAGGTTGCGCAGCCCCAGCATTTT.

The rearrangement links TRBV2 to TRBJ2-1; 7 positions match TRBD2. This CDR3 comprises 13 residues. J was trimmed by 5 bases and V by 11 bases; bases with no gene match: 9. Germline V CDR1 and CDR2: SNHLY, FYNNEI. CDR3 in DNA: TGTGCCGGGGGGGGGGACTTCAACAATGAGCAGTTCTTC. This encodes CAGGGDFNNEQFF. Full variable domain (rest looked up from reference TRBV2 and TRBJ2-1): EPEVTQTPSHQVTQMGQEVILRCVPISNHLYFYWYRQILGQKVEFLVSFYNNEISEKSEIFDDQFSVERPDGSNFTLKIRSTKLEDSAMYFCAGGGDFNNEQFFGPGTRLTVL.

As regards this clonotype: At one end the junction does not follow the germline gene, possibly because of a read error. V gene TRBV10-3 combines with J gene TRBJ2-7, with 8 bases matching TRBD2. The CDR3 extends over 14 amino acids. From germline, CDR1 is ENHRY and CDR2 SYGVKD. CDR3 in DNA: TGTGCCAGCAGTTACGCGGGAGGTCACTACGAGCAGTACTTC. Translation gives CASSYAGGHYEQYF.

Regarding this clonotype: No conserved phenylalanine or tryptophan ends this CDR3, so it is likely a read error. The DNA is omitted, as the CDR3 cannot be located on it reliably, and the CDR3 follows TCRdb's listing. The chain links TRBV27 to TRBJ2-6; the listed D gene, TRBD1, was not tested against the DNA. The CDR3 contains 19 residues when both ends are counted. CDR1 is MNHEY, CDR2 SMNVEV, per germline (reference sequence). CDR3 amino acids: CASSPEAGTASSGANVPTI.

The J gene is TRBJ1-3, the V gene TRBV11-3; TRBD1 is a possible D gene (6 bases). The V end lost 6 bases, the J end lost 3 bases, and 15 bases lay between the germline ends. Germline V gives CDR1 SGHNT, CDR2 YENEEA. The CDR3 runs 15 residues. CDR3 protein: CASRAGERLGNTIYF. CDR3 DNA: TGTGCCAGCAGGGCAGGGGAAAGGCTTGGAAACACCATATATTTT.

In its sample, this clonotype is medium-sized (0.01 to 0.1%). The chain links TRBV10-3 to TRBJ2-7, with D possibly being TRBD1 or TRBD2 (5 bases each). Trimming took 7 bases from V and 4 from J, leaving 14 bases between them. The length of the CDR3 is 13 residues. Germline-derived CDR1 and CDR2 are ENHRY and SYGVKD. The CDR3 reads CAITGTEDYEQYF. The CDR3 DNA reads TGTGCCATCACTGGGACGGAGGATTACGAGCAGTACTTC.

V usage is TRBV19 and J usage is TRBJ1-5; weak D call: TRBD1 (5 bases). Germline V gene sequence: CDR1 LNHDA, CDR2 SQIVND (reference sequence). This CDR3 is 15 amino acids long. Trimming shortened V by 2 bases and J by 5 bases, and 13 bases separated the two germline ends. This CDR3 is CASSIRQLGYQPQHF. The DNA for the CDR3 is TGTGCCAGTAGTATACGACAGTTAGGCTATCAGCCCCAGCATTTT.

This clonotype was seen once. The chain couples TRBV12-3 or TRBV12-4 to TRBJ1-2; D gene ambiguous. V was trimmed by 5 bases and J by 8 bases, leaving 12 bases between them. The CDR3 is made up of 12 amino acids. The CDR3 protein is CASSLTRRGYTF. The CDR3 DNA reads TGTGCCAGCAGTCTCACACGGAGAGGCTACACCTTC.

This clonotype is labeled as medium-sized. The CDR3 nucleotides are TGCGCCAGCAGCTTGACGATAACCGGGGAGCTGTTTTTT. This translates into CASSLTITGELFF. The chain links TRBV5-1 to TRBJ2-2, with no clear D. Germline CDR1 reads SGHRS; CDR2 reads YFSETQ. The CDR3 runs 13 residues. V was pared by 1 base and J by 5 bases, with 6 bases between.

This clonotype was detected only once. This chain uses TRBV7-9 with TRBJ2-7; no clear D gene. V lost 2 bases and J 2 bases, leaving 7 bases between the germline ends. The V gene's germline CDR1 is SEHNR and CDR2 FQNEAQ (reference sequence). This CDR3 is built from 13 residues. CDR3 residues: CASSLPGPYEQYF. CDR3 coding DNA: TGTGCCAGCAGCTTACCCGGCCCCTACGAGCAGTACTTC.

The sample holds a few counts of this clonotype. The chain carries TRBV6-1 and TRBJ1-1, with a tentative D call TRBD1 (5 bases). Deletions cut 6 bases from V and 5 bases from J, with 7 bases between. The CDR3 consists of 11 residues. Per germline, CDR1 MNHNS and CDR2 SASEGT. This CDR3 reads CASRGGTEAFF. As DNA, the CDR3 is TGTGCCAGCAGGGGGGGGACTGAAGCTTTCTTT.

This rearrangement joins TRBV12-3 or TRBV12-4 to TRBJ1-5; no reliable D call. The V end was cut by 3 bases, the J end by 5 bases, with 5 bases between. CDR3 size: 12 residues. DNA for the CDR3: TGTGCCAGCAGTTTGCTAGATCAGCCCCAGCATTTT. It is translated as CASSLLDQPQHF.

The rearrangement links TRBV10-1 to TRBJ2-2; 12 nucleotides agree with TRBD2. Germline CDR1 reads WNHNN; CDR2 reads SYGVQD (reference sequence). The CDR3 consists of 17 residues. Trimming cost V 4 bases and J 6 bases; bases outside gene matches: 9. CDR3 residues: CASSASTSGRSAGELFF. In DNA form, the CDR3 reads TGCGCCAGCAGTGCCTCGACTAGCGGGAGATCCGCCGGGGAGCTGTTTTTT.

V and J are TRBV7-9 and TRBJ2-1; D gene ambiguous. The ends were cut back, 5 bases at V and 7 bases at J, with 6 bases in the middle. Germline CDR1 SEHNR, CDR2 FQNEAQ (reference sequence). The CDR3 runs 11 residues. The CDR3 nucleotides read TGTGCCAGCAGCAGTTTAAATGAGCAGTTCTTC. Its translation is CASSSLNEQFF.

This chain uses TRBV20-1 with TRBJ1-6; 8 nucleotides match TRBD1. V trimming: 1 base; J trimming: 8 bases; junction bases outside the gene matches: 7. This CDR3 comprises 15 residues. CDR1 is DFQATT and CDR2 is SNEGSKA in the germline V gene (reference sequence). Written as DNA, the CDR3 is TGCAGTGCTAGAGGCGGACAGGGCAGGGATTCACCCCTCCACTTT. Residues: CSARGGQGRDSPLHF.

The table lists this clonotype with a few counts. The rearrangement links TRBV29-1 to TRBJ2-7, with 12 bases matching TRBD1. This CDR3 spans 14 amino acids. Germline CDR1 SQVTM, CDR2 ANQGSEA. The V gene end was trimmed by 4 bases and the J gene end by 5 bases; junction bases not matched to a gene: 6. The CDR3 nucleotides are TGCAGCGTTGGGGGACAGGGGGCGAGGAACGAGCAGTACTTC. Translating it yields CSVGGQGARNEQYF.

The CDR3 region has the DNA TGTGCCACCTCGACGAGGACAGGGTTATACGAGCAGTACTTC. It encodes CATSTRTGLYEQYF. The chain links TRBV19 to TRBJ2-7; 8 bases fit TRBD1. The CDR3 is made up of 14 amino acids. Germline lookup yields CDR1 LNHDA and CDR2 SQIVND (reference sequence). Germline trimming cut 10 bases from V and 4 bases from J; bases unmatched to any gene: 12.

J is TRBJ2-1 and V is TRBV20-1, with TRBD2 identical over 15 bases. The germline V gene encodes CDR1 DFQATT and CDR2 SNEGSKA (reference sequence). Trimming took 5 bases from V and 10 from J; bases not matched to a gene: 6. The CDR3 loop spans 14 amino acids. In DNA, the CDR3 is TGCAGTGCTTTTGGGACTAGCGGGGGGAGGGAGCAGTTCTTC. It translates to CSAFGTSGGREQFF.

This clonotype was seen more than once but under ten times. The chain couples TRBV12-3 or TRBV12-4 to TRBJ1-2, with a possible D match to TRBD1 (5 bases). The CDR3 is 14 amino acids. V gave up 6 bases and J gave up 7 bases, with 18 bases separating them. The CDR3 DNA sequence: TGTGCCAGCAGCCCGACGAATGGGGCGGGTGGCTACACCTTC. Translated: CASSPTNGAGGYTF.